This entry describes one T cell receptor beta chain. The participants were between roughly 18 and 100 years old and came from some 23 US areas. Each participant's cohort was designated according to participant-reported clinical history. Sequencing used immunoSEQ multiplex PCR; TCRdb keeps in-frame clones, though not all of them. The table records 150,000 to 200,000 clones, 76% of them present only once. Germline CDR1 is MDHEN and CDR2 is SYDVKM. The length of the CDR3 is 14 residues. V dropped 3 bases and J dropped 5; count of bases not matched to a gene: 3. This entry comes from a study of blood T cell repertoires in COVID-19. On the study more broadly: Donors in the United States, Italy and Spain gave samples during acute or convalescent COVID-19. The cDNA or gDNA used as material had been derived from T cells, B-cell-depleted T cells, or PBMCs.

The rearrangement joins TRBV28 to TRBJ2-5; 10 bases map to TRBD1. Material: PBMCs or T cells enriched from blood (not recorded which). The clonotype originates from a woman in her forties or fifties with acute COVID-19. CDR3 nucleotides: TGTGCCAGCAGTTTTGGGACAGGGGTGGAGACCCAGTACTTC. As protein: CASSFGTGVETQYF.